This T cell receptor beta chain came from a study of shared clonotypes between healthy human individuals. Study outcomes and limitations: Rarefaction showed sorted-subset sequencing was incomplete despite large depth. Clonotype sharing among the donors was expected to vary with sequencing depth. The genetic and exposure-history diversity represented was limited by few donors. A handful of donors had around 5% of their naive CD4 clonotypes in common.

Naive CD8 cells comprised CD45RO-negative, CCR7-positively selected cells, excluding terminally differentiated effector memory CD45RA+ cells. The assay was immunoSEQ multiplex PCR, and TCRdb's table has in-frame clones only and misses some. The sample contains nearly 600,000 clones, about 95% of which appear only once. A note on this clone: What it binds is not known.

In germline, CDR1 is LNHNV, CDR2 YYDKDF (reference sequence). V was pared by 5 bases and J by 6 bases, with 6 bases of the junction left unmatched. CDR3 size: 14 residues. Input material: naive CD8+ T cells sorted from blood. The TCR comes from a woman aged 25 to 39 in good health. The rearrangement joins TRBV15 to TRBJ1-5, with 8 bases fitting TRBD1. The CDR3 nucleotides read TGTGCCACCAGCGAAGACAGGGGATTTCAGCCCCAGCATTTT. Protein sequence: CATSEDRGFQPQHF.